The T cell receptor beta chain described here comes from a study of cytomegalovirus exposure and HLA in healthy donors. Study overall: The Caucasian-associated ancestry cluster contained approximately 81% of the approximately 390 genotyped donors.

The CDR3 is made up of 17 amino acids. Unmatched junction bases numbered 9, after V lost 6 bases and J lost 0 bases. Germline V gene sequence: CDR1 MDHEN, CDR2 SYDVKM. Details on this clone: The antigen remains undetermined.

Study results and limitations: In an earlier analysis, most TCR beta V segments were productive about 87% or about 30% of the time.

This PCR relied on a set of 60 Vbeta primers and 13 Jbeta primers. Only in-frame clones appear in the TCRdb table, and some are missing; sequencing was by immunoSEQ multiplex PCR. The sample shows about 170,000 clones, 75% to 90% of them seen only once. The chain joins TRBV28 to TRBJ2-3; 10 nucleotides align to TRBD1. Sequenced input: PBMCs. The receptor was derived from a woman aged 18-29 years in good health and CMV-seronegative. The DNA of the CDR3 is TGTGCCAGCAGCTCAAGGAGGGACAGGGGTAGCACAGATACGCAGTATTTT. This gives the protein CASSSRRDRGSTDTQYF. Full variable domain (outside the CDR3, taken from reference TRBV28 and TRBJ2-3): DVKVTQSSRYLVKRTGEKVFLECVQDMDHENMFWYRQDPGLGLRLIYFSYDVKMKEKGDIPEGYSVSREKKERFSLILESASTNQTSMYLCASSSRRDRGSTDTQYFGPGTRLTVL.